This T cell receptor beta chain was sequenced for a study of blood T cell repertoires in COVID-19. Overall study: The United States, Italy and Spain provided the acute and convalescent COVID-19 samples. The analysed material was cDNA or gDNA that came from T cells, B-cell-depleted T cells, or PBMCs.

The CDR3 totals 15 residues. V lost 0 bases and J lost 2, with 9 bases in between. Germline CDR1 and CDR2: SGHNT and YYREEE (reference sequence). Clones were sequenced by immunoSEQ multiplex PCR, and TCRdb holds only the in-frame ones, with some missing. The repertoire holds around 180,000 clones, about 88% seen once, with under 30% in the top ten. The receptor was isolated from a man in his sixties with acute or convalescent COVID-19. V and J are TRBV5-4 and TRBJ1-3; D might be TRBD1 (6 bases). What was sequenced was peripheral blood. This CDR3 is CASSLEGVPGNTIYF. CDR3 nucleotide sequence: TGTGCCAGCAGCTTGGAGGGGGTCCCTGGAAACACCATATATTTT.